These 20 T cell receptor beta chains were all obtained from the same sample, sequenced in a study of regulatory T cells in long-lasting Graves disease. CDR3-region Arm-PCR and iRepertoire HTBI primers produced the TCR beta libraries. TCRdb processed the multiplex PCR reads anew with MiXCR; each CDR3 protein has one entry. This sample has 500,000 or so distinct CDR3 sequences; about 17% occur once, and the top ten carry more than 10%. Time point indicated: newly diagnosed GD, antithyroid drugs for less than 3 months. RNA extracted from PBMCs served as the sequencing template. The sample was also reused in another study, on T cells in Graves' hyperthyroidism and ophthalmopathy.

The sequencing used peripheral blood mononuclear cells (PBMCs), collected at new diagnosis, from a patient treated with antithyroid drugs. The receptors were sampled from a man between 40 and 49 years old with Graves disease.

This clonotype occurred a few times. The chain links TRBV29-1 to TRBJ1-1; D is uncertain. The CDR3 is 12 residues long. In germline, CDR1 is SQVTM, CDR2 ANQGSEA. V gave up 5 bases and J gave up 1 base, with 8 bases separating them. The CDR3 bases are TGCAGCGTTCGAAGACAGAACACTGAAGCTTTCTTT. Translated, it gives CSVRRQNTEAFF. The full variable domain, completed using reference TRBV29-1 and TRBJ1-1, is SAVISQKPSRDICQRGTSLTIQCQVDSQVTMMFWYRQQPGQSLTLIATANQGSEATYESGFVIDKFPISRPNLTFSTLTVSNMSPEDSSIYLCSVRRQNTEAFFGQGTRLTVV.

The V call is TRBV5-1, the J call TRBJ2-1, with TRBD2 matching 16 bases. V lost 3 bases and J lost 6; bases outside the gene matches: 3. The CDR3 runs 16 residues. Germline assignment: CDR1 SGHRS and CDR2 YFSETQ. The CDR3 DNA sequence: TGCGCCAGCAGCTGGGGACTAGCGGGGGGGGTCAATGAGCAGTTCTTC. Its translation: CASSWGLAGGVNEQFF.

The V gene is TRBV9, the J gene TRBJ2-7, with D possibly matching TRBD2 (6 bases). With 0 bases removed from V and 7 bases from J, the gap between germline ends came to 14 bases. The CDR3 spans 14 residues. Germline CDR1 and CDR2: SGDLS and YYNGEE. The CDR3 protein is CASSVAPGAREQYF. The CDR3 DNA reads as TGTGCCAGCAGCGTAGCCCCGGGAGCTCGGGAGCAGTACTTC.

This clonotype was counted ten times or more. CDR3 protein: CASSLWDRGGAKNIQYF. The CDR3 bases are TGTGCCAGCAGTTTGTGGGACAGGGGGGGAGCCAAAAACATTCAGTACTTC. The rearrangement uses TRBV28 and TRBJ2-4; 11 bases line up with TRBD1. J was trimmed by 0 bases and V by 3 bases; bases with no gene match: 4. The CDR3 extends over 17 amino acids. Germline V gives CDR1 MDHEN, CDR2 SYDVKM.

The chain combines TRBV7-6 with TRBJ2-2; D tentatively reads TRBD1 or TRBD2 (5 bases each). Trimming stripped 5 bases from V and 4 bases from J, with 14 bases between. The CDR3 loop spans 15 amino acids. The germline CDR1 and CDR2 sequences are SGHVS and FNYEAQ. The CDR3 loop reads CASSDPTRGTGELFF. DNA of the CDR3: TGTGCCAGCAGCGACCCTACTAGGGGCACCGGGGAGCTGTTTTTT.

For this clonotype: A read error may be the cause here, since a much bigger clone is one base away. Because the CDR3 is missing its conserved closing phenylalanine or tryptophan, this is likely a read error. The V gene is TRBV28, the J gene TRBJ2-2, with TRBD2 matching 13 bases. The CDR3 runs to 16 residues. The junction had 5 bases not matched to a gene; V was cut back by 5 bases and J by 5 bases. Germline CDR1 MDHEN, CDR2 SYDVKM. CDR3 protein: CASSVSGLAGTGELFV. The CDR3 DNA is TGTGCCAGCAGTGTATCGGGACTAGCGGGAACCGGGGAGCTGTTTGTT.

CDR3 nucleotides: TGTGCCAGCAGCCCCGGGTCCGGGACTTCCTACGAGCAGTACTTC. Amino acids: CASSPGSGTSYEQYF. V and J are TRBV2 and TRBJ2-7; D perhaps matches TRBD2 (6 bases). The V gene lost 6 bases and the J gene lost 1 base, with 16 bases spanning the gap. The germline CDR1 and CDR2 sequences are SNHLY and FYNNEI. The CDR3 runs to 15 residues. Complete variable domain (other parts from reference TRBV2 and TRBJ2-7): EPEVTQTPSHQVTQMGQEVILRCVPISNHLYFYWYRQILGQKVEFLVSFYNNEISEKSEIFDDQFSVERPDGSNFTLKIRSTKLEDSAMYFCASSPGSGTSYEQYFGPGTRLTVT.

The rearrangement uses TRBV5-1 and TRBJ2-5, with D possibly matching TRBD2 (5 bases). The CDR3 sequence is 15 residues long. Per germline, CDR1 SGHRS and CDR2 YFSETQ. V shed 4 bases and J shed 2 bases, with 15 bases lying between them. Here the CDR3 DNA reads TGCGCCAGCAGCGAAAGCGGTAGCAGGCAAGAGACCCAGTACTTC. This gives the protein CASSESGSRQETQYF.

This clonotype was counted many times. The chain recombines TRBV15 with TRBJ2-2; D perhaps matches TRBD2 (6 bases). The germline V gene has CDR1 LNHNV and CDR2 YYDKDF (reference sequence). There are 16 residues in the CDR3. Trimming pared 1 base from V and 1 base from J, leaving 10 bases between. The CDR3 loop reads CATSRGAGLNTGELFF. The CDR3 nucleotides are TGTGCCACCAGCAGAGGAGCGGGCCTGAACACCGGGGAGCTGTTTTTT.

The sample holds a few counts of this clonotype. This chain joins TRBV12-3 or TRBV12-4 and TRBJ2-7; tentatively, D is TRBD2 (6 bases). There are 13 residues in the CDR3. V was shortened by 4 bases and J by 6 bases, with 13 bases between the two germline ends. CDR3: CASSSRMGGEQYF. CDR3 bases: TGTGCCAGCAGTTCCCGGATGGGGGGCGAGCAGTACTTC.

This chain uses TRBV12-3 or TRBV12-4 with TRBJ1-3; D remains unclear. The CDR3 totals 12 residues. The germline V and J ends were trimmed by 4 bases and 4 bases, with 5 bases remaining between them. CDR3 loop: CASSYFGNTIYF. CDR3 sequence (DNA): TGTGCCAGCAGTTATTTCGGAAACACCATATATTTT.

This clonotype showed up many times. The V and J genes are TRBV6-1 and TRBJ2-7; 7 bases are shared with TRBD2. Germline lookup yields CDR1 MNHNS and CDR2 SASEGT. V trimming: 6 bases; J trimming: 2 bases; junction bases outside the gene matches: 13. There are 16 residues in the CDR3. The CDR3 sequence is CASRRTLAEGPYEQYF. The CDR3, as DNA: TGTGCCAGCAGGCGAACTCTAGCGGAGGGCCCCTACGAGCAGTACTTC.

This clonotype has a count of ten or more. The chain couples TRBV6-1 to TRBJ1-2; 8 bases map to TRBD1. The CDR3 contains 14 residues. Germline V CDR1 and CDR2: MNHNS, SASEGT. Losses at the gene ends were 7 bases for V and 3 bases for J; bases not matched to a gene: 7. The CDR3 here is CASTPDREYYGYTF. The CDR3 DNA follows: TGTGCCAGCACGCCGGACAGGGAATACTATGGCTACACCTTC.

This clonotype was detected many times. The J gene is TRBJ1-2, the V gene TRBV7-2; D gene ambiguous. This CDR3 is built from 13 residues. The germline V gene has CDR1 SGHTA and CDR2 FQGNSA. V lost 3 bases to trimming and J lost 8 bases, with 13 bases between them. The CDR3 DNA reads as TGTGCCAGCAGCTTCCAGACTGTGAGCGGCTACACCTTC. This encodes CASSFQTVSGYTF.

This rearrangement joins TRBV7-6 to TRBJ2-3; D remains ambiguous. The V and J ends lost 3 bases and 2 bases respectively, with 15 bases between them. The CDR3 runs 16 residues. From germline, CDR1 is SGHVS and CDR2 FNYEAQ. The CDR3 DNA follows: TGTGCCAGCAGCTTCCGGGCACTTCCCACCACAGATACGCAGTATTTT. Amino acid sequence: CASSFRALPTTDTQYF.

The sample holds many counts of this clonotype. The gene calls are TRBV5-1 and TRBJ1-1; no definite D call. From germline, CDR1 is SGHRS and CDR2 YFSETQ. V was trimmed by 0 bases and J by 1 base, leaving 7 bases between them. This CDR3 region has 14 residues. The CDR3 DNA reads TGCGCCAGCAGCTTGGATGGGCAGAACACTGAAGCTTTCTTT. Its protein product is CASSLDGQNTEAFF.

As concerns this clonotype: This sequence may be a read error, since a much larger clone differs from it by one base. The rearrangement joins TRBV18 to TRBJ2-3; D is possibly TRBD1 (6 bases). The DNA matches TRBJ1-1 better at its end, which makes the J call doubtful. This CDR3 spans 12 amino acids. From germline, CDR1 is KGHSH and CDR2 LQKENI. CDR3 region: CVSSQQGSEAFF. In nucleotides, the CDR3 is TGTGTCAGCTCCCAACAGGGTTCTGAAGCTTTCTTT.

This clonotype was observed at least ten times. The V gene is TRBV3-1, the J gene TRBJ1-1; D is undetermined. The CDR3 has 13 residues. CDR1 and CDR2 from the germline V gene are LGHDT and YNNKEL (reference sequence). Trimming took 5 bases from V and 3 from J, leaving 10 bases between them. DNA of the CDR3: TGTGCCAGCAGCACTACCTATTACACTGAAGCTTTCTTT. Encoded protein: CASSTTYYTEAFF. Full variable domain (rest looked up from reference TRBV3-1 and TRBJ1-1): DTAVSQTPKYLVTQMGNDKSIKCEQNLGHDTMYWYKQDSKKFLKIMFSYNNKELIINETVPNRFSPKSPDKAHLNLHINSLELGDSAVYFCASSTTYYTEAFFGQGTRLTVV.

This clonotype showed up many times. The CDR3 reads CSAYGPGNEKLFF. DNA for the CDR3: TGCAGTGCCTACGGACCAGGGAATGAAAAACTGTTTTTT. This rearrangement joins TRBV20-1 to TRBJ1-4; D possibly corresponds to TRBD1 (5 bases). CDR1 is DFQATT and CDR2 is SNEGSKA in the germline V gene (reference sequence). The CDR3 has 13 amino acids. V lost 6 bases, J lost 5 bases, and 13 bases lay in between.

The chain is built from TRBV7-9 and TRBJ2-1; TRBD2 matches 9 bases. CDR3 size: 17 residues. J lost 4 bases, V lost 5 bases, and 12 bases had no gene match. The germline gives CDR1 SEHNR, CDR2 FQNEAQ (reference sequence). CDR3 loop: CASSQTRSGSRYNEQFF. DNA for the CDR3: TGTGCCAGCAGCCAGACCCGTAGCGGGAGTCGGTACAATGAGCAGTTCTTC.